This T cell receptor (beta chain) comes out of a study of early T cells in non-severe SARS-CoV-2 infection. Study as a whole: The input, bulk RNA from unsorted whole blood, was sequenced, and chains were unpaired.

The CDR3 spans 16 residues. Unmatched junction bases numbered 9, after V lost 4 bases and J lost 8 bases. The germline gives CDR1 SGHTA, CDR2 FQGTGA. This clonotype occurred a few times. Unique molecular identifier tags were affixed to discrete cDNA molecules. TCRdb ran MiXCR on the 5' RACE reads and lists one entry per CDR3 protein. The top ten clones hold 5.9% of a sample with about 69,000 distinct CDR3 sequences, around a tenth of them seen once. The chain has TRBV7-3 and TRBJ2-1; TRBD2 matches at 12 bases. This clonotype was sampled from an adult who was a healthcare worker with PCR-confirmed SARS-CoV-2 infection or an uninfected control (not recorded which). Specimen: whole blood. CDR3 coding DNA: TGTGCCAGCAGCTCCCGACTAGCGGGAGTTGTAGATGAGCAGTTCTTC. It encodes CASSSRLAGVVDEQFF.